This T cell receptor beta chain appears in the sequencing data of a study of CD8 T cells in ankylosing spondylitis. Points from the study as a whole: Seemingly distinctive of ankylosing spondylitis blood was a TCR beta motif formed by eight highly homologous variants. The authors found the disease-linked clones to be CD8+ and relatively rare in peripheral blood. Significant enrichment of disease-linked clones was reported in matched ankylosing spondylitis synovial fluid.

Germline CDR1 is LNHNV and CDR2 is YYDKDF (reference sequence). V was pared by 3 bases and J by 4 bases, with 0 bases of the junction left unmatched. The CDR3 loop spans 13 amino acids. Researchers built TCR beta libraries using quantitative 5'-RACE with molecular barcodes. TCRdb reprocessed the 5' RACE reads via MiXCR and lists one record per CDR3 protein. Seen here are about 840,000 distinct CDR3 sequences, about 12% observed once, and the top ten hold approximately 0.5%. This clonotype was detected many times. Its cognate antigen is unknown. The receptor comes from a male donor with ankylosing spondylitis. The sequenced sample was blood, either unsorted or a sorted T cell fraction (not recorded which). The gene calls are TRBV15 and TRBJ2-1; 7 bases map to TRBD1. CDR3 coding DNA: TGTGCCACCAGCAGGGACAGGTACAATGAGCAGTTCTTC. Amino acid sequence: CATSRDRYNEQFF.